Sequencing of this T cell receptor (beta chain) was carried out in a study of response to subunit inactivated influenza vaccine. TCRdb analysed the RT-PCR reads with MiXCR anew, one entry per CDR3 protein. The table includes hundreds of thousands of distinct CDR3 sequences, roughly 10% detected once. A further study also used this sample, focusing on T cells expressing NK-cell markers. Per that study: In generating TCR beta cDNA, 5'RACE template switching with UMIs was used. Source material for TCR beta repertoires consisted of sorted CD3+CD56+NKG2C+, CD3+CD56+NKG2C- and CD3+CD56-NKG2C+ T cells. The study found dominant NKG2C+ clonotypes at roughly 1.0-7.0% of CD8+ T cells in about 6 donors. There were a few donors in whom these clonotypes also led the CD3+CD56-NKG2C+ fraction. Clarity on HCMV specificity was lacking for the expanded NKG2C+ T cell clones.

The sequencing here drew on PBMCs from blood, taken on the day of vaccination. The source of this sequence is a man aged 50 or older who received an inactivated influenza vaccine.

The CDR3 DNA is TGTGCCAGCAGCTTAGAACAGGGGAACTACGAGCAGTACTTC. It encodes CASSLEQGNYEQYF. The J gene is TRBJ2-7, the V gene TRBV7-9; TRBD1 agrees at 7 bases. The V gene end was trimmed by 1 base and the J gene end by 3 bases; junction bases not matched to a gene: 3. There are 14 residues in the CDR3. CDR1 and CDR2 from the germline V gene are SEHNR and FQNEAQ (reference sequence).